The 10 T cell receptor beta chains below were found in one sample sequenced in a study of blood T cell repertoires in COVID-19. Only in-frame clones appear in the TCRdb table, and some are missing; sequencing was by immunoSEQ multiplex PCR. The data contain roughly 500,000 clones, 80% to 90% of them singletons. Sequencing input: PBMCs or T cells enriched from blood (not recorded which). The receptors shown here come from a woman in her sixties who had recovered from COVID-19.

The V and J genes are TRBV28 and TRBJ1-6; TRBD1 matches at 8 bases. Germline CDR1 MDHEN, CDR2 SYDVKM. The CDR3 runs 16 residues. The V gene end was trimmed by 0 bases and the J gene end by 7 bases; junction bases not matched to a gene: 5. Here the CDR3 DNA reads TGTGCCAGCAGTTTATGGGCCGGACAGGGAAATTCACCCCTCCACTTT. It translates to CASSLWAGQGNSPLHF.

This chain joins TRBV19 and TRBJ2-3; weak D call: TRBD2 (5 bases). The V end lost 4 bases, the J end lost 3 bases, and 14 bases lay between the germline ends. The CDR3 is 15 amino acids. Germline V CDR1 and CDR2: LNHDA, SQIVND (reference sequence). The CDR3 region has the DNA TGTGCCAGTAGTAGAGTTCTAGCAAGGACAGATACGCAGTATTTT. It specifies CASSRVLARTDTQYF.

This clone showed up just a few times. The CDR3 region has the DNA TGTGCCAGCAGATACAGGGGGCATGAGCAGTTCTTC. Translated, it gives CASRYRGHEQFF. V is TRBV2 and J is TRBJ2-1, with 9 nucleotides matching TRBD1. V was pared by 6 bases and J by 8 bases, with 2 bases of the junction left unmatched. CDR1 and CDR2 from the germline V gene are SNHLY and FYNNEI. CDR3 length equals 12 residues.

This clone was recorded a few times. The V call is TRBV19, the J call TRBJ2-2; D is undetermined. Per the germline V gene, CDR1 is LNHDA and CDR2 is SQIVND (reference sequence). With 6 bases removed from V and 2 bases from J, the gap between germline ends came to 19 bases. This CDR3 is 17 amino acids long. CDR3 bases: TGTGCCAGTAGCCTCCGATCCCTAATGATAAACACCGGGGAGCTGTTTTTT. Amino acids: CASSLRSLMINTGELFF.

The CDR3 region is CASRPKPGQGAREQYF. The CDR3 DNA follows: TGTGCCAGCAGACCTAAACCGGGACAGGGGGCCCGGGAGCAGTACTTC. The chain carries TRBV6-6 and TRBJ2-7, with 12 bases that match TRBD1. Looked up from germline, CDR1 is MNHNY and CDR2 is SVGAGI (reference sequence). The CDR3 sequence is 16 residues long. The ends lost 6 bases at V and 7 bases at J; junction bases unmatched: 13.

V usage is TRBV5-1 and J usage is TRBJ2-7, with 14 bases matching TRBD2. Germline-derived CDR1 and CDR2 are SGHRS and YFSETQ. The junction had 4 bases not matched to a gene; V was cut back by 4 bases and J by 7 bases. The CDR3 spans 14 residues. CDR3 sequence (DNA): TGCGCCAGCAGCGTGGGACTAGCGGGGGCTGAGCAGTACGTC. It is translated as CASSVGLAGAEQYV.

The rearrangement joins TRBV25-1 to TRBJ2-6, with D maybe TRBD2 (6 bases). The CDR3 runs 16 residues. Per the germline V gene, CDR1 is MGHDK and CDR2 is SYGVNS. Trimming took 6 bases from V and 0 from J, leaving 12 bases between them. CDR3 protein: CASRGGRPSGANVLTF. CDR3 nucleotide sequence: TGTGCCAGCAGGGGAGGACGGCCCTCTGGGGCCAACGTCCTGACTTTC.

This chain links TRBV10-3 with TRBJ2-2; D possibly corresponds to TRBD2 (7 bases). The CDR3 has 14 amino acids. The V and J ends lost 3 bases and 7 bases respectively, with 12 bases between them. Germline loops: CDR1 ENHRY, CDR2 SYGVKD. The CDR3: CAISDQGGVGELFF. CDR3 bases: TGTGCCATCAGTGATCAAGGGGGGGTCGGGGAGCTGTTTTTT.

V gene TRBV2 combines with J gene TRBJ2-7; perhaps TRBD2 as D (6 bases). Germline values: CDR1 SNHLY, CDR2 FYNNEI. CDR3 size: 15 residues. The V and J ends lost 7 bases and 0 bases respectively, with 16 bases between them. The CDR3 here is CASMRRGEGSYEQYV. The CDR3 nucleotides are TGTGCCAGCATGAGGAGGGGCGAGGGCTCCTACGAGCAGTACGTC.

The chain recombines TRBV5-1 with TRBJ2-1; D unresolved. Trimming shortened V by 1 base and J by 0 bases, and 8 bases separated the two germline ends. Germline V gene lookup returns CDR1 SGHRS and CDR2 YFSETQ. This CDR3 comprises 15 residues. Written as DNA, the CDR3 is TGCGCCAGCAGCTTGAATGGCAACTCCTACAATGAGCAGTTCTTC. This sequence encodes CASSLNGNSYNEQFF.